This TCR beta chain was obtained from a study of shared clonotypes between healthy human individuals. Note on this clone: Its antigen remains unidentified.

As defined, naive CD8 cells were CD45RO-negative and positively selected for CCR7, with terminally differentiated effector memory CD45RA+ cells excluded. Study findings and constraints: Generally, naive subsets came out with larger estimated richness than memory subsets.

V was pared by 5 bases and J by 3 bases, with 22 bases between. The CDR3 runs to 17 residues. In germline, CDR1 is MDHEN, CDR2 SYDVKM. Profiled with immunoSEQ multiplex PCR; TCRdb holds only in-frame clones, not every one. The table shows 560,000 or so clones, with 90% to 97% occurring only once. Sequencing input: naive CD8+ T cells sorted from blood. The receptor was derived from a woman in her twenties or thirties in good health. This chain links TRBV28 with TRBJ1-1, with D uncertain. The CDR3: CASSPTRARFGDTEAFF. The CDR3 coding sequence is TGTGCCAGCAGTCCTACACGGGCCCGGTTCGGGGACACTGAAGCTTTCTTT.